Each of the 17 T cell receptor beta chains below was sequenced from the same sample in a study of blood T cell repertoires in COVID-19. Measured with immunoSEQ multiplex PCR; TCRdb has only the in-frame clones, and not every one. The data contain a few hundred thousand clones, approximately 90% of them singletons. Material: PBMCs or T cells enriched from blood (not recorded which). Source of these receptors: a young man who had recovered from COVID-19.

This clone was recorded a few times. The V call is TRBV9, the J call TRBJ1-1; D unclear. Trimming took 4 bases from V and 3 from J, leaving 13 bases between them. Per germline, CDR1 SGDLS and CDR2 YYNGEE. The CDR3 spans 14 residues. DNA of the CDR3: TGTGCCAGCAGCCCGGGAAGAAGGGACACTGAAGCTTTCTTT. This encodes CASSPGRRDTEAFF.

This rearrangement joins TRBV27 to TRBJ1-3, with D maybe TRBD1 (6 bases). This CDR3 has 14 amino acids. Germline V gives CDR1 MNHEY, CDR2 SMNVEV (reference sequence). V shed 4 bases and J shed 3 bases, with 10 bases lying between them. CDR3 loop: CASSSGGRGNTIYF. In DNA, the CDR3 is TGTGCCAGCAGTTCGGGGGGGCGTGGAAACACCATATATTTT.

The chain is built from TRBV29-1 and TRBJ1-3, with 8 nucleotides matching TRBD1. The CDR3 runs to 12 residues. Germline V lookup: CDR1 SQVTM, CDR2 ANQGSEA. V shed 7 bases and J 3 bases; nucleotides not matched to a gene: 2. The CDR3 DNA is TGCAGCGCAGGGGGCTTTGGAAACACCATATATTTT. Its translation: CSAGGFGNTIYF.

The rearrangement links TRBV11-2 to TRBJ2-5; D is perhaps TRBD2 (6 bases). The V end lost 2 bases, the J end lost 5 bases, and 15 bases lay between the germline ends. The V gene's germline CDR1 is SGHAT and CDR2 FQNNGV. This CDR3 is 15 amino acids long. The CDR3 reads CASSLRGWSPETQYF. The CDR3 DNA is TGTGCCAGCAGCTTACGGGGGTGGTCCCCCGAGACCCAGTACTTC.

This rearrangement joins TRBV7-9 to TRBJ1-1; no clear D gene. The CDR3 loop spans 14 amino acids. V dropped 5 bases and J dropped 1 base, with 11 bases sitting between them. CDR1 and CDR2 (germline): SEHNR, FQNEAQ (reference sequence). The CDR3 loop is CASSRIQQNTEAFF. The DNA for the CDR3 is TGTGCCAGCAGCCGAATCCAACAGAACACTGAAGCTTTCTTT.

The rearrangement joins TRBV27 to TRBJ1-6, with TRBD1 as a possible D gene (5 bases). CDR1 and CDR2 from the germline V gene are MNHEY and SMNVEV (reference sequence). CDR3 length: 16 amino acids. V shed 4 bases and J shed 0 bases, with 10 bases lying between them. CDR3 protein: CASSSPRVSYNSPLHF. The DNA for the CDR3 is TGTGCCAGCAGTTCCCCCAGGGTCTCCTATAATTCACCCCTCCACTTT.

The rearrangement uses TRBV6-1 and TRBJ1-4; 7 bases are shared with TRBD1. The CDR3 spans 15 residues. Germline V CDR1 and CDR2: MNHNS, SASEGT. J was trimmed by 4 bases and V by 3 bases; bases with no gene match: 5. The CDR3, as DNA: TGTGCCAGCAGTGAGGGTGGACAGGTTAATGAAAAACTGTTTTTT. This sequence encodes CASSEGGQVNEKLFF.

The chain couples TRBV6-2 or TRBV6-3 to TRBJ1-5; TRBD1 aligns across 7 bases. CDR3 size: 13 residues. Per the germline V gene, CDR1 is MNHEY and CDR2 is SVGEGT. V was clipped by 4 bases and J by 7 bases; unmatched bases: 4. Here the CDR3 DNA reads TGTGCCAGCAGTTGGAGGGGGCTCCAGCCCCAGCATTTT. Translating gives CASSWRGLQPQHF.

The chain combines TRBV19 with TRBJ2-2; TRBD1 aligns across 9 bases. J was trimmed by 0 bases and V by 4 bases; bases with no gene match: 3. CDR1 is LNHDA, CDR2 SQIVND, per germline (reference sequence). The CDR3 runs to 16 residues. CDR3 DNA sequence: TGTGCCAGTAGTACCGGACAGGGGTCGAACACCGGGGAGCTGTTTTTT. Protein: CASSTGQGSNTGELFF.

This chain links TRBV28 with TRBJ1-1; 8 bases line up with TRBD1. Germline values: CDR1 MDHEN, CDR2 SYDVKM. The trim removed 2 bases at V and 3 bases at J, leaving 14 bases unmatched. The CDR3 contains 18 residues. CDR3 nucleotide sequence: TGTGCCAGCAGTTTAAGCCAACTGGACTTACAGGGGGACACTGAAGCTTTCTTT. Translation: CASSLSQLDLQGDTEAFF.

The CDR3 sequence is CASSQAQETQYF. CDR3 DNA: TGTGCCAGCAGCCAGGCCCAAGAGACCCAGTACTTC. V gene TRBV14 combines with J gene TRBJ2-5; D is uncertain. CDR1 and CDR2 (germline): SGHDN, FVKESK. The CDR3 has 12 residues. Between the trimmed V and J ends, which lost 3 bases and 1 base, there was a span of 3 bases.

This chain links TRBV5-1 with TRBJ2-2, with 7 bases fitting TRBD1. The V gene end was trimmed by 5 bases and the J gene end by 5 bases; junction bases not matched to a gene: 6. Per germline, CDR1 SGHRS and CDR2 YFSETQ. The CDR3 consists of 14 residues. The CDR3 reads CASRGAGGTGELFF. DNA for the CDR3: TGCGCCAGCAGAGGGGCAGGGGGTACCGGGGAGCTGTTTTTT.

V usage is TRBV6-4 and J usage is TRBJ2-1; 7 bases map to TRBD1. Per the germline V gene, CDR1 is MRHNA and CDR2 is SNTAGT. The V gene end was trimmed by 4 bases and the J gene end by 2 bases; junction bases not matched to a gene: 8. The CDR3 extends over 16 amino acids. The CDR3 nucleotides read TGTGCCAGCAGTGTAGGGCCGGGACAGCCCTACAATGAGCAGTTCTTC. Translated: CASSVGPGQPYNEQFF.

Here the CDR3 reads CASSGSLGETQYF. The CDR3 region has the DNA TGTGCCAGTAGTGGCAGCCTCGGGGAGACCCAGTACTTC. J is TRBJ2-5 and V is TRBV19; D is unclear. Germline values: CDR1 LNHDA, CDR2 SQIVND (reference sequence). Trimming pared 5 bases from V and 5 bases from J, leaving 12 bases between. The CDR3 extends over 13 amino acids. Using reference TRBV19 and TRBJ2-5 for the parts outside the CDR3, the full variable domain is DGGITQSPKYLFRKEGQNVTLSCEQNLNHDAMYWYRQDPGQGLRLIYYSQIVNDFQKGDIAEGYSVSREKKESFPLTVTSAQKNPTAFYLCASSGSLGETQYFGPGTRLLVL.

The chain combines TRBV2 with TRBJ2-1; D not resolved. Trimming removed 3 bases from V and 0 bases from J, with 9 bases in between. The CDR3 length is 15 residues. The V gene's germline CDR1 is SNHLY and CDR2 FYNNEI. The CDR3 loop is CASSDPFSSYNEQFF. CDR3 sequence (DNA): TGTGCCAGCAGTGACCCCTTCAGCTCCTACAATGAGCAGTTCTTC.

As regards this clone: One end of the junction is discordant with germline, which a read error may explain. The gene calls are TRBV6-2 or TRBV6-3 and TRBJ1-5; no definite D call. There are 15 residues in the CDR3. Per germline, CDR1 MNHEY and CDR2 SVGEGT. The CDR3 region has the DNA TGTGCCAGCGGTTATTACGGGTATGGCAATCAGCCCCAGCATTTT. This codes for CASGYYGYGNQPQHF.

The chain links TRBV28 to TRBJ2-2; 7 bases are a match to TRBD1. The CDR3 has 14 amino acids. Germline CDR1 is MDHEN and CDR2 is SYDVKM. V shed 4 bases and J 4 bases; nucleotides not matched to a gene: 3. The CDR3 sequence is CASSSTGITGELFF. CDR3 in DNA: TGTGCCAGCAGTTCGACAGGGATCACCGGGGAGCTGTTTTTT.